The T cell receptor (beta chain) described here comes from a study of OX40 agonist ivuxolimab in advanced cancers. Across the whole study: An agonistic anti-OX40 (CD134) antibody, ivuxolimab, was used to treat the patients. Aged roughly 23 to 90 with a mean of 60 years, they were around 79% male. Eligibility rules accepted prior anti-PD-1, anti-PD-L1 or anti-CTLA-4 therapy, and 40% to 50% had some. General study points: Part of the nonresponder group also had normalized T-cell clonal expansion that was low.

To note about this clone: Its antigen is not identified.

Method: immunoSEQ multiplex PCR; TCRdb's copy keeps in-frame clones and lacks some. The table has about 69,000 clones, roughly nine tenths seen once. The clonotype comes from an adult with an advanced solid tumor such as melanoma, head and neck, liver or kidney cancer. The material sequenced was CD4+ or CD8+ T cells sorted from blood, taken in a trial of the OX40 agonist ivuxolimab.

This chain's CDR3 is CASSQDYTSGTQQYF. The DNA for the CDR3 is TGCGCCAGCAGCCAAGATTATACTAGCGGGACTCAGCAGTACTTC. V gene TRBV4-1 combines with J gene TRBJ2-7; 10 nucleotides agree with TRBD2. CDR1 and CDR2 from the germline V gene are MGHRA and YSYEKL. This CDR3 contains 15 residues. After removal of 0 bases from V and 8 bases from J, the junction contained 7 bases not matched to a gene.